A selection of T cell receptor beta chains follows, all from one sample in a study of CD8 T cells in Susac syndrome. TCRdb reprocessed the immunoSEQ multiplex PCR reads with MiXCR, giving one entry per CDR3 protein. The data hold about 300,000 distinct CDR3 sequences, with 65% to 90% observed a single time. Sequenced: CD8+ T cells from PBMCs. The origin of the receptors is a human donor with multiple sclerosis. The CDR3 runs from the conserved cysteine through the conserved F or W. The D gene is left open where the match is weak. Part of the rows lack a size; the others show once, few, many or a class for expanded clones.

j_call: TRBJ2-1
clone_size: .
v_call: TRBV7-9
cdr3_length: 12
d_call: .
cdr3_nt: TGTGCCAGCTATGCAAGCAACAATGAGCAGTTCTTC
cdr3_aa: CASYASNNEQFF

j_call: TRBJ2-1
clone_size: once
v_call: TRBV20-1
cdr3_length: 15
d_call: TRBD2
cdr3_nt: TGCAGTGCTAGAGATTTACTAGCGGAAGACAATGAGCAGTTCTTC
cdr3_aa: CSARDLLAEDNEQFF

j_call: TRBJ1-4
clone_size: few
v_call: TRBV12-3/TRBV12-4
cdr3_length: 15
d_call: .
cdr3_nt: TGTGCCAGCACCTTCAATGTTCCAACTAATGAAAAACTGTTTTTT
cdr3_aa: CASTFNVPTNEKLFF

j_call: TRBJ2-3
clone_size: .
v_call: TRBV12-3/TRBV12-4
cdr3_length: 14
d_call: .
cdr3_nt: TGTGCCAGCAGTTTCGGTAGGGAGGCAGATACGCAGTATTTT
cdr3_aa: CASSFGREADTQYF

j_call: TRBJ1-3
clone_size: .
v_call: TRBV10-2
cdr3_length: 15
d_call: .
cdr3_nt: TGCGCCAGCAGTGCCTCTAAGGTTGACGGAAACACCATATATTTT
cdr3_aa: CASSASKVDGNTIYF

j_call: TRBJ2-2
clone_size: .
v_call: TRBV3-1
cdr3_length: 12
d_call: .
cdr3_nt: TGTGCCAGCAGCCAAAATCACGGGGAGCTGTTTTTT
cdr3_aa: CASSQNHGELFF

j_call: TRBJ1-2
clone_size: .
v_call: TRBV19
cdr3_length: 18
d_call: .
cdr3_nt: TGTGCCAGTATTGGCTCTCTAAGGGACACCAACTCTAACTATGGCTACACCTTC
cdr3_aa: CASIGSLRDTNSNYGYTF

j_call: TRBJ2-3
clone_size: once
v_call: TRBV27
cdr3_length: 17
d_call: TRBD2
cdr3_nt: TGTGCCAGCAGTTTTCACCTCGGGAGGGGAGTAGGAGATACGCAGTATTTT
cdr3_aa: CASSFHLGRGVGDTQYF

j_call: TRBJ2-7
clone_size: few
v_call: TRBV2
cdr3_length: 14
d_call: .
cdr3_nt: TGTGCCAGCAGTACGGTGGACACCGGGAACGAGCAGTACTTC
cdr3_aa: CASSTVDTGNEQYF

j_call: TRBJ2-3
clone_size: .
v_call: TRBV15
cdr3_length: 15
d_call: .
cdr3_nt: TGTGCCACCAGCAGGTACAGACTGAACACAGATACGCAGTATTTT
cdr3_aa: CATSRYRLNTDTQYF

j_call: TRBJ2-1
clone_size: once
v_call: TRBV14
cdr3_length: 15
d_call: TRBD2
cdr3_nt: TGTGCCAGCAGCCAATTTGCTAGCGGCGTCAATGAGCAGTTCTTC
cdr3_aa: CASSQFASGVNEQFF

j_call: TRBJ2-1
clone_size: .
v_call: TRBV24-1
cdr3_length: 16
d_call: TRBD2
cdr3_nt: TGTGCCACCAGTGATTTAGGGCTAGCGGGCTACAATGAGCAGTTCTTC
cdr3_aa: CATSDLGLAGYNEQFF

j_call: TRBJ2-7
clone_size: .
v_call: TRBV7-6
cdr3_length: 16
d_call: TRBD1
cdr3_nt: TGTGCCAGCAGCTTAGCCGCTTTGGACAGGGCCGACGAGCAGTACTTC
cdr3_aa: CASSLAALDRADEQYF

j_call: TRBJ2-6
clone_size: .
v_call: TRBV6-1
cdr3_length: 17
d_call: TRBD1
cdr3_nt: TGTGCCAGCAGTCCCGGACAGGGGGCTACTGGGGCCAACGTCCTGACTTTC
cdr3_aa: CASSPGQGATGANVLTF

j_call: TRBJ2-1
clone_size: .
v_call: TRBV5-6
cdr3_length: 15
d_call: .
cdr3_nt: TGTGCCAGCAGCTTGAATGGGGGACTGTACAATGAGCAGTTCTTC
cdr3_aa: CASSLNGGLYNEQFF

j_call: TRBJ1-2
clone_size: .
v_call: TRBV12-5
cdr3_length: 17
d_call: .
cdr3_nt: TGTGCTAGTGGCCTAAGGACCCCGCAGCCCTCCAGCTATGGCTACACCTTC
cdr3_aa: CASGLRTPQPSSYGYTF

j_call: TRBJ2-5
clone_size: .
v_call: TRBV11-2
cdr3_length: 13
d_call: TRBD2
cdr3_nt: TGTGCCAGCAGTGGGGGAGGGCAAGAGACCCAGTACTTC
cdr3_aa: CASSGGGQETQYF

j_call: TRBJ2-5
clone_size: .
v_call: TRBV20-1
cdr3_length: 15
d_call: .
cdr3_nt: TGCAGTGCTAGATTGGGGAGGAGGTACCAAGAGACCCAGTACTTC
cdr3_aa: CSARLGRRYQETQYF

j_call: TRBJ1-5
clone_size: .
v_call: TRBV28
cdr3_length: 17
d_call: TRBD1
cdr3_nt: TGTGCCAGCAGTTTATTATCCGGACAGGATAGCAATCAGCCCCAGCATTTT
cdr3_aa: CASSLLSGQDSNQPQHF

j_call: TRBJ2-2
clone_size: .
v_call: TRBV4-3
cdr3_length: 18
d_call: .
cdr3_nt: TGCGCCAGCAGCCAAGACGGGATGGCGTACCAGGGCACCGGGGAGCTGTTTTTT
cdr3_aa: CASSQDGMAYQGTGELFF

j_call: TRBJ2-2
clone_size: once
v_call: TRBV10-1
cdr3_length: 17
d_call: TRBD1
cdr3_nt: TGCGCCATGGGGTTTCAGGGACAGGGCTTGTTTAGGCGGGAGCTGTTTTTT
cdr3_aa: CAMGFQGQGLFRRELFF

j_call: TRBJ2-1
clone_size: few
v_call: TRBV24-1
cdr3_length: 15
d_call: TRBD2
cdr3_nt: TGTGCCACCAGTGATTTTCGTCTAGCGGCCAATGAGCAGTTCTTC
cdr3_aa: CATSDFRLAANEQFF

j_call: TRBJ1-1
clone_size: .
v_call: TRBV10-3
cdr3_length: 13
d_call: .
cdr3_nt: TGTGCCATCAGTGAGTCGGCGAGAGGTAGGGCTTTCTTT
cdr3_aa: CAISESARGRAFF